This TCR beta chain was captured by sequencing in a study of early stage breast cancer tumors (dated by TCRdb to the late 2010s). In the study overall: Of the approximately 15 invasive breast tumors, approximately 11 were found to be estrogen receptor-positive, progesterone receptor-positive and HER2-negative. A total of 2,651,842 templates, representing some 1,000,000 unique clonotypes, were detected across all samples. About 65% of the 12 ER+/PR+/HER2- tumors were invasive ductal carcinomas, while the other four were invasive lobular carcinomas. The average read coverage per sample was roughly 9.5-fold. Results and caveats for the whole study, not just this receptor: Enriched TCRB sequences shared across patients were mostly commonly generated sequences, unlikely to play an important role in the tumor microenvironment. Chain pairing and functional markers such as CD4, CD8 and FOXP3 were missed by bulk genomic DNA sequencing of unsorted cells. About 2.5-fold higher T cell density and higher clonality were observed in tumors than in adjacent normal breast tissue. Repertoires from blood and normal breast were more alike than repertoires from blood and tumor, and in about 90% of the 16 patients, comparing each tissue with blood separated tumor from normal. Because the cohort was small, analysis by tumor subtype was not possible.

Two independent genomic DNA replicates were amplified for each sample, with approximately 0.5 ug used for blood and around 1.5 ug for tumor or normal breast. Following the manufacturer's instructions, the ImmunoSeq Intro kit was used to carry out TCRB sequencing on genomic DNA. The multiplex PCR ran for roughly 31 cycles using proprietary primers and spike-in control sequences for absolute quantification. An 87-bp fragment spanning the CDR3 and flanking V and J genes was sequenced with single-end 150-bp reads. Each lane of an Illumina MiSeq running version 3.0 chemistry carried seven multiplexed samples, with two replicates apiece. Per the source publication's procedure: The vendor's proprietary pipeline handled the raw data processing, merging both replicates into a single result for each sample. Clonotypes were defined as productive rearrangements sharing the V-gene family, CDR3 amino acid sequence and J-gene segment. Clonality was computed as 1 minus the normalized Shannon entropy (Pielou evenness) of TCRB abundances. T cell density was estimated as total templates divided by the number of input cells, with the number of input cells inferred from the DNA input amount. Total repertoire diversity and clonality were estimated with Recon using default parameters. A clonotype was considered tumor-enriched if its abundance in tumor exceeded 0.1% and was at least 32-fold higher than its abundance in normal breast. TCRdb carries this immuneACCESS record with in-frame sequences only. Its versions omit some clonotypes, under half of them owing to an unresolved V gene in the studies checked, with the rest unexplained. The V and J calls and clone size were taken over from that table, and D and trimming were inferred from the DNA. This sample is represented by 70,000 or so clones; 75% to 90% of them were singletons. The top ten clonotypes cover approximately 4.5% of the sample.

Notes on this clone: Its antigen specificity is not known. No base-level quality is on record; no much larger clone is a single base apart.

The study profiled bulk TCR beta-chain repertoires in matched peripheral blood, tumor and adjacent normal breast tissue taken from approximately 15 patients with early-stage breast cancer. Before surgery, roughly 4.5-11 mL of whole blood was collected into EDTA tubes and then processed within 2 hours. Peripheral blood mononuclear cells were isolated by Ficoll-Paque centrifugation in SepMate-50 tubes. PBMCs were cryopreserved in aliquots of roughly 2 to 4.5 million cells in about 90% FBS with about 10% DMSO and kept in liquid nitrogen. The Qiagen AllPrep DNA/RNA Mini kit was used to extract genomic DNA. The germline V gene sets CDR1 to SGHRS and CDR2 to YFSETQ. The CDR3 measures 14 amino acids from cysteine to phenylalanine. Just the 42-base CDR3 DNA is kept, in frame starting at base 1. At the junction V is shortened by 5 bases and J by 2 bases, with 13 bases in between.

The rearrangement joined TRBV5-1 to TRBJ1-1; perhaps TRBD1 is the D gene, with 6 bases matching. The receptor was derived from a person aged 40-50 years with breast cancer. The sample consisted of blood. The DNA reads as follows: TGCGCCAGCAGTAGGGACACTCGTAACACTGAAGCTTTCTTT. It translates as CASSRDTRNTEAFF.